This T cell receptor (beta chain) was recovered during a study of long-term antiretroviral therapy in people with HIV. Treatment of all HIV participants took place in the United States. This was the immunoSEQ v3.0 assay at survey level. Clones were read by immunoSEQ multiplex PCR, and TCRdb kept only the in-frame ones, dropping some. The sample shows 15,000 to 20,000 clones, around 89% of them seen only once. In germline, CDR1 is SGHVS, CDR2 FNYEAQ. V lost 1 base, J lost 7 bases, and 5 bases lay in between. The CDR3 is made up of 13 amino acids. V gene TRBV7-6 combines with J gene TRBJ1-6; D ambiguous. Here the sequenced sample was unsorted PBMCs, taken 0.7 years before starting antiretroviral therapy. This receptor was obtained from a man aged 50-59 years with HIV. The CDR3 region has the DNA TGTGCCAGCAGCTTAGGCGCGAATTCACCCCTCCACTTT. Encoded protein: CASSLGANSPLHF.